Listed below are T cell receptor beta chains from one sample, sequenced in a study of blood T cell repertoires in COVID-19. Generated by immunoSEQ multiplex PCR, the TCRdb table keeps only in-frame clones and is missing some. Here the sample spans a few hundred thousand clones, roughly 87% being singletons. The sample comprised PBMCs or T cells enriched from blood (not recorded which). These TCRs come from a woman aged 25 to 39 who had recovered from COVID-19. Both conserved end residues are part of each CDR3. A D gene is named only where the DNA matches it firmly.

D gene: NA; V gene: TRBV7-5; J gene: TRBJ2-6; CDR3 DNA: TGTGCCAGAAGCTTAGCGAGGGCCTCTGGGGCCAACGTCCTGACTTTC; CDR3 protein: CARSLARASGANVLTF
D gene: NA; V gene: TRBV6-5; J gene: TRBJ2-7; CDR3 DNA: TGTGCCAGCAGCCCAGGGGGCGGGGGAAGGCAGTACTTC; CDR3 protein: CASSPGGGGRQYF
D gene: NA; V gene: TRBV28; J gene: TRBJ2-7; CDR3 DNA: TGTGCCAGCAGTTACGACCCGGGACACAGGTTCTACGAGCAGTACTTC; CDR3 protein: CASSYDPGHRFYEQYF
D gene: TRBD1; V gene: TRBV2; J gene: TRBJ1-1; CDR3 DNA: TGTGCCAGCAGTGACACAGGGGGCATTTTCGAAGCTTTCTTT; CDR3 protein: CASSDTGGIFEAFF
D gene: TRBD1; V gene: TRBV28; J gene: TRBJ1-2; CDR3 DNA: TGTGCCAGCAGGATCGGACAGGGCGTAGGTGGCTACACCTTC; CDR3 protein: CASRIGQGVGGYTF
D gene: NA; V gene: TRBV4-2; J gene: TRBJ1-1; CDR3 DNA: TGTGCCAGCAGCCAAGAAGGTTGGGGGGGCACTGAAGCTTTCTTT; CDR3 protein: CASSQEGWGGTEAFF
D gene: NA; V gene: TRBV7-9; J gene: TRBJ2-7; CDR3 DNA: TGTGCCAGCAGCTTAGCGTTCAACTACGAGCAGTACTTC; CDR3 protein: CASSLAFNYEQYF
D gene: TRBD2; V gene: TRBV6-6; J gene: TRBJ2-4; CDR3 DNA: TGTGCCAGCAGCCGACTAGCGGGGGCCCCGGGCAAAAACATTCAGTACTTC; CDR3 protein: CASSRLAGAPGKNIQYF
D gene: NA; V gene: TRBV27; J gene: TRBJ2-6; CDR3 DNA: TGTGCCAGCAGACCGCACAGAGACTCTGGGGCCAACGTCCTGACTTTC; CDR3 protein: CASRPHRDSGANVLTF
D gene: TRBD2; V gene: TRBV3-1/TRBV3-2; J gene: TRBJ2-7; CDR3 DNA: TGTGCCAGCAGCTGGCTAGCGGGGACGGGCGAGCAGTACTTC; CDR3 protein: CASSWLAGTGEQYF
D gene: TRBD1; V gene: TRBV5-1; J gene: TRBJ1-2; CDR3 DNA: TGCGCCAGCAGCCGACAGGGAGAGGGGTATGGCTACACCTTC; CDR3 protein: CASSRQGEGYGYTF
D gene: NA; V gene: TRBV18; J gene: TRBJ2-3; CDR3 DNA: TGTGCCAGCTCACCCCTAACTAGCGCCGGGGGCACGCAGTATTTT; CDR3 protein: CASSPLTSAGGTQYF
D gene: NA; V gene: TRBV19; J gene: TRBJ1-2; CDR3 DNA: TGTGCCAGTAGTATAGCAGGGGTATATGGCTACACCTTC; CDR3 protein: CASSIAGVYGYTF
D gene: TRBD1; V gene: TRBV5-1; J gene: TRBJ1-2; CDR3 DNA: TGCGCCAGCAGCCCTAATCAGGGGGCGCGTGGCTACACCTTC; CDR3 protein: CASSPNQGARGYTF
D gene: TRBD1; V gene: TRBV6-4; J gene: TRBJ1-2; CDR3 DNA: TGTGCCAGCAGTGAAACAGGGGTTGGAGGCTACACCTTC; CDR3 protein: CASSETGVGGYTF